A selection of T cell receptor beta chains follows, all from one sample in a study of shared clonotypes between healthy human individuals. Clones were read by immunoSEQ multiplex PCR, and TCRdb kept only the in-frame ones, dropping some. The sample gives about half a million clones, 70% to 85% of which show up once; approximately 12% is in the top ten. The sequenced sample was PBMCs. The receptors were gathered from a woman aged 40 to 55 in good health. Some clones in this sample may be carry-over from other donors' samples. The CDR3 runs from the conserved cysteine through the conserved F or W. The D gene is left open where the match is weak. Clone size appears in some rows only: once, few, many, or a class for an expanded clone.

V gene: TRBV29-1; D gene: NA; J gene: TRBJ1-1; clone size: few; CDR3 DNA: TGCAGCGGCCTGACAGGTGGTACTGAAGCTTTCTTT; CDR3 protein: CSGLTGGTEAFF
V gene: TRBV9; D gene: NA; J gene: TRBJ2-7; clone size: NA; CDR3 DNA: TGTGCCAGCAGCGCGGGACTTTCCTCCGAGCAGTACTTC; CDR3 protein: CASSAGLSSEQYF
V gene: TRBV28; D gene: NA; J gene: TRBJ2-1; clone size: NA; CDR3 DNA: TGTGCCAGCAGGGTTGGTGGATACAATGAGCAGTTCTTC; CDR3 protein: CASRVGGYNEQFF
V gene: TRBV7-3; D gene: NA; J gene: TRBJ2-1; clone size: NA; CDR3 DNA: TGTGCCAGCAGCGTACAGCCCTCGTCCAATGAGCAGTTCTTC; CDR3 protein: CASSVQPSSNEQFF
V gene: TRBV30; D gene: NA; J gene: TRBJ2-6; clone size: NA; CDR3 DNA: TGTGCCTGGAGTGCGGGGGCCAACGTCCTGACTTTC; CDR3 protein: CAWSAGANVLTF
V gene: TRBV10-3; D gene: NA; J gene: TRBJ2-7; clone size: NA; CDR3 DNA: TGTGCCATCAGACCCATGCGGGACGGCTACGAGCAGTACTTC; CDR3 protein: CAIRPMRDGYEQYF
V gene: TRBV5-5; D gene: TRBD1; J gene: TRBJ1-5; clone size: NA; CDR3 DNA: TGTGCCAGCAGCTTAAAGGCAGGGGGGAATCAGCCCCAGCATTTT; CDR3 protein: CASSLKAGGNQPQHF
V gene: TRBV30; D gene: NA; J gene: TRBJ1-4; clone size: NA; CDR3 DNA: TGTGCCTGGGACACAGGGACGGTCGGTGAAAAACTGTTTTTT; CDR3 protein: CAWDTGTVGEKLFF
V gene: TRBV9; D gene: NA; J gene: TRBJ2-7; clone size: NA; CDR3 DNA: TGTGCCAGCAGCGTAGCGCCAGCGAGCTACGAGCAGTACTTC; CDR3 protein: CASSVAPASYEQYF
V gene: TRBV10-3; D gene: TRBD1; J gene: TRBJ2-7; clone size: NA; CDR3 DNA: TGTGCCATCACCGGGACAGATACCTACGAGCAGTACTTC; CDR3 protein: CAITGTDTYEQYF
V gene: TRBV11-2; D gene: NA; J gene: TRBJ2-1; clone size: once; CDR3 DNA: TGTGCCAGCAGCTTAGGCCCGTATGAGCAGTTCTTC; CDR3 protein: CASSLGPYEQFF
V gene: TRBV29-1; D gene: NA; J gene: TRBJ2-6; clone size: NA; CDR3 DNA: TGCAGCGTTGACCTAACAGGTTCGGGGGCCAACGTCCTGACTTTC; CDR3 protein: CSVDLTGSGANVLTF
V gene: TRBV7-2; D gene: NA; J gene: TRBJ1-2; clone size: NA; CDR3 DNA: TGTGCCAGCAGCCCCTCCGAGAACTATGGCTACACCTTC; CDR3 protein: CASSPSENYGYTF
V gene: TRBV29-1; D gene: NA; J gene: TRBJ1-3; clone size: NA; CDR3 DNA: TGCAGCGCCCTGGGGGGGGCGCCTGGAAACACCATATATTTT; CDR3 protein: CSALGGAPGNTIYF
V gene: TRBV6-1; D gene: NA; J gene: TRBJ2-3; clone size: NA; CDR3 DNA: TGTGCCACCGCAAAATATCACCTTAGCACAGATACGCAGTATTTT; CDR3 protein: CATAKYHLSTDTQYF
V gene: TRBV6-1; D gene: NA; J gene: TRBJ2-7; clone size: many; CDR3 DNA: TGTGCCAGCACCAAGGGGGAATCCTACGAGCAGTACTTC; CDR3 protein: CASTKGESYEQYF
V gene: TRBV10-2; D gene: NA; J gene: TRBJ2-7; clone size: NA; CDR3 DNA: TGCGCCAGCAGTAAACTCCGGGGCAGGGCGTCAATCTACGAGCAGTACTTC; CDR3 protein: CASSKLRGRASIYEQYF
V gene: TRBV7-2; D gene: NA; J gene: TRBJ2-2; clone size: NA; CDR3 DNA: TGTGCCAGCAGCTTAGCGAATTCGAACACCGGGGAGCTGTTTTTT; CDR3 protein: CASSLANSNTGELFF
V gene: TRBV27; D gene: TRBD2; J gene: TRBJ2-1; clone size: NA; CDR3 DNA: TGTGCCAGCAGTCTCTCTAGCGGGAGCGGCAATGAGCAGTTCTTC; CDR3 protein: CASSLSSGSGNEQFF
V gene: TRBV7-8; D gene: NA; J gene: TRBJ2-7; clone size: NA; CDR3 DNA: TGTGCCAGCAGCTTACTAACACCCTACGAGCAGTACTTC; CDR3 protein: CASSLLTPYEQYF
V gene: TRBV15; D gene: NA; J gene: TRBJ2-5; clone size: many; CDR3 DNA: TGTGCCACCAGCAGAGATCCACAGCAACAAGAGACCCAGTACTTC; CDR3 protein: CATSRDPQQQETQYF
V gene: TRBV5-1; D gene: NA; J gene: TRBJ2-1; clone size: once; CDR3 DNA: TGCGCCAGCAGCTTGGTCCGGTATTCTTCAGGGGCGGAGAGCTACAATGAGCAGTTCTTC; CDR3 protein: CASSLVRYSSGAESYNEQFF
V gene: TRBV7-6; D gene: NA; J gene: TRBJ2-7; clone size: NA; CDR3 DNA: TGTGCCAGCAGCTTAGCGTCTCTCCAGGGGCGAGAGCAGTACTTC; CDR3 protein: CASSLASLQGREQYF
V gene: TRBV10-3; D gene: TRBD1; J gene: TRBJ2-7; clone size: once; CDR3 DNA: TGTGCCATCAGTGACCCGGACAGGGAGCAGTACTTC; CDR3 protein: CAISDPDREQYF
V gene: TRBV5-1; D gene: NA; J gene: TRBJ2-5; clone size: NA; CDR3 DNA: TGCGCCAGCAGCTTCACTCCGGGGACGAAAGAGACCCAGTACTTC; CDR3 protein: CASSFTPGTKETQYF
V gene: TRBV28; D gene: NA; J gene: TRBJ1-4; clone size: NA; CDR3 DNA: TGTGCCAGCAGTTTGGCCAGAGAAAAACTGTTTTTT; CDR3 protein: CASSLAREKLFF
V gene: TRBV7-3; D gene: TRBD2; J gene: TRBJ2-3; clone size: NA; CDR3 DNA: TGTGCCAGCAGCTTGGGGCTAGCGGGAGCCACCCAGCAGTATTTT; CDR3 protein: CASSLGLAGATQQYF
V gene: TRBV27; D gene: NA; J gene: TRBJ2-7; clone size: many; CDR3 DNA: TGTGCCAGCAGTTTAAGGGGGGATGGGGGATCCTACGAGCAGTACTTC; CDR3 protein: CASSLRGDGGSYEQYF
V gene: TRBV7-2; D gene: NA; J gene: TRBJ2-5; clone size: NA; CDR3 DNA: TGTGCCAGCAGCTTACGGGGTTCAGAGACCCAGTACTTC; CDR3 protein: CASSLRGSETQYF
V gene: TRBV4-2; D gene: TRBD1; J gene: TRBJ1-5; clone size: NA; CDR3 DNA: TGTGCCAGCAGCCAAGACCGAGACAGGGCGGTGGAGAGCAATCAGCCCCAGCATTTT; CDR3 protein: CASSQDRDRAVESNQPQHF
V gene: TRBV6-1; D gene: TRBD1; J gene: TRBJ1-5; clone size: few; CDR3 DNA: TGTGCCAGCAGTTCCGGGACAGGGAAGTATCAGCCCCAGCATTTT; CDR3 protein: CASSSGTGKYQPQHF
V gene: TRBV5-1; D gene: NA; J gene: TRBJ2-5; clone size: NA; CDR3 DNA: TGCGCCAGCAGCTACGCTACAGAAGAGACCCAGTACTTC; CDR3 protein: CASSYATEETQYF
V gene: TRBV29-1; D gene: NA; J gene: TRBJ2-5; clone size: NA; CDR3 DNA: TGCAGCGTTGTCAAGGGTGGGGAGACCCAGTACTTC; CDR3 protein: CSVVKGGETQYF
V gene: TRBV20-1; D gene: TRBD1; J gene: TRBJ1-4; clone size: NA; CDR3 DNA: TGCAGTGCTTGGGACAGCGAAAAACTGTTTTTT; CDR3 protein: CSAWDSEKLFF
V gene: TRBV7-2; D gene: NA; J gene: TRBJ2-1; clone size: many; CDR3 DNA: TGTGCCAGCAGCCCCACCCCGGGGGAGCAGTTCTTC; CDR3 protein: CASSPTPGEQFF
V gene: TRBV5-1; D gene: NA; J gene: TRBJ1-4; clone size: NA; CDR3 DNA: TGCGCCAGCAGGGGGGGTGAAAAACTGTTTTTT; CDR3 protein: CASRGGEKLFF
V gene: TRBV29-1; D gene: NA; J gene: TRBJ2-1; clone size: NA; CDR3 DNA: TGCAGCGTTCATGACACCTACAATGAGCAGTTCTTC; CDR3 protein: CSVHDTYNEQFF
V gene: TRBV5-1; D gene: NA; J gene: TRBJ2-2; clone size: NA; CDR3 DNA: TGCGCCAGCAGCTTGGAGGGCCAGCCCGGGGAGCTGTTTTTT; CDR3 protein: CASSLEGQPGELFF
V gene: TRBV5-8; D gene: NA; J gene: TRBJ1-5; clone size: NA; CDR3 DNA: TGTGCCAGCAGCTTGGGGTATGCGGGACACCAGATTAGCAATCAGCCCCAGCATTTT; CDR3 protein: CASSLGYAGHQISNQPQHF
V gene: TRBV7-3; D gene: TRBD2; J gene: TRBJ2-1; clone size: NA; CDR3 DNA: TGTGCCAGCAGCTTAACACTAGCGGGAGGTGGCGAGCAGTTCTTC; CDR3 protein: CASSLTLAGGGEQFF
V gene: TRBV7-8; D gene: TRBD1; J gene: TRBJ1-2; clone size: NA; CDR3 DNA: TGTGCCAGCAGCCAACGGACAGGGAGCATCTATGGCTACACCTTC; CDR3 protein: CASSQRTGSIYGYTF
V gene: TRBV4-3; D gene: NA; J gene: TRBJ1-2; clone size: few; CDR3 DNA: TGCGCCAGCAGCCCCAAGGCTCACACCTATGGCTACACCTTC; CDR3 protein: CASSPKAHTYGYTF
V gene: TRBV5-1; D gene: TRBD2; J gene: TRBJ2-1; clone size: NA; CDR3 DNA: TGCGCCAGCAGCCCGGCACTAGCGGGAGGCTCTGAGCAGTTCTTC; CDR3 protein: CASSPALAGGSEQFF
V gene: TRBV28; D gene: NA; J gene: TRBJ1-4; clone size: NA; CDR3 DNA: TGTGCCAGCAGTCTGCAAGGACATAATGAAAAACTGTTTTTT; CDR3 protein: CASSLQGHNEKLFF